Each of the 23 T cell receptor beta chains below was sequenced from the same sample in a study of blood T cell repertoires in COVID-19. TCRdb keeps only in-frame clones here, not all; method: immunoSEQ multiplex PCR. The table has 52,000 or so clones, about 80% seen once; the top ten hold approximately 20%. Sequenced material: peripheral blood. The origin of the receptors is a man between 45 and 60 years old with active or convalescent COVID-19.

The rearrangement links TRBV7-8 to TRBJ1-5, with 7 bases fitting TRBD1. With V trimmed by 5 bases and J by 5 bases, 9 bases remained unmatched. From germline, CDR1 is SGHVS and CDR2 FQNEAQ. The length of the CDR3 is 15 residues. The DNA of the CDR3 is TGTGCCAGCAGCCCGACAGGGAGTCGGGATCAGCCCCAGCATTTT. Protein product: CASSPTGSRDQPQHF.

V is TRBV11-2 and J is TRBJ2-3; D not certain. Trimming cost V 0 bases and J 6 bases, with 10 bases left between them. The CDR3 totals 14 residues. Germline loops: CDR1 SGHAT, CDR2 FQNNGV. CDR3 loop: CASSLDSPFDTQYF. The CDR3, as DNA: TGTGCCAGCAGCTTAGATAGCCCTTTTGATACGCAGTATTTT. Combining the CDR3 with reference TRBV11-2 and TRBJ2-3 gives the whole variable domain EAGVAQSPRYKIIEKRQSVAFWCNPISGHATLYWYQQILGQGPKLLIQFQNNGVVDDSQLPKDRFSAERLKGVDSTLKIQPAKLEDSAVYLCASSLDSPFDTQYFGPGTRLTVL.

The CDR3 DNA reads as TGCGCCAGTTCCGGGACAGATTATAATGAAAAACTGTTTTTT. Protein: CASSGTDYNEKLFF. This sequence joins TRBV10-2 and TRBJ1-4; TRBD1 aligns across 7 bases. The J segment lost 4 bases and the V segment lost 9 bases, leaving 8 bases of the junction unmatched. The CDR3 extends over 14 amino acids. CDR1 and CDR2 from the germline V gene are WSHSY and SAAADI.

The genes are TRBV27 and TRBJ2-3; no reliable D call. Deletions cut 2 bases from V and 2 bases from J, with 8 bases between. CDR1 MNHEY and CDR2 SMNVEV come from the germline V gene (reference sequence). The CDR3 extends over 14 amino acids. The CDR3, as DNA: TGTGCCAGCAGTTTAGACTCCTTCACAGATACGCAGTATTTT. Translation gives CASSLDSFTDTQYF.

This clone was seen a few times. The rearrangement uses TRBV5-1 and TRBJ1-5; D is unclear. The CDR3 loop spans 15 amino acids. CDR1 and CDR2 from the germline V gene are SGHRS and YFSETQ. V lost 1 base, J lost 3 bases, and 11 bases lay in between. The CDR3 bases are TGCGCCAGCAGCTTGTACGGGAACTACAATCAGCCCCAGCATTTT. As protein: CASSLYGNYNQPQHF.

The chain has TRBV27 and TRBJ2-2, with D perhaps matching TRBD1 (5 bases). V was cut by 6 bases and J by 4 bases, with 15 bases left in between. Germline V lookup: CDR1 MNHEY, CDR2 SMNVEV (reference sequence). The CDR3 covers 15 residues. The CDR3 loop reads CASSPLQVSTGELFF. CDR3 nucleotide sequence: TGTGCCAGCAGCCCTTTACAGGTTTCCACCGGGGAGCTGTTTTTT.

For the CDR3, the DNA is TGTGCCACAGCGGTAGAGGATACGCAGTATTTT. It yields the protein CATAVEDTQYF. The chain employs TRBV2 and TRBJ2-3; possibly TRBD2 for D (5 bases). Germline CDR1 reads SNHLY; CDR2 reads FYNNEI. Trimming left V 10 bases short and J 6 bases short, with 11 bases between. CDR3 size: 11 residues.

This chain links TRBV12-5 with TRBJ1-3; the D is unclear. Trimming cost V 8 bases and J 0 bases, with 5 bases left between them. CDR3 size: 12 residues. CDR1 is LGHNT and CDR2 is FRNRAP in the germline V gene. CDR3 residues: CASRGSGNTIYF. The CDR3 DNA reads as TGTGCTAGTCGGGGCTCTGGAAACACCATATATTTT. The full variable domain, with the rest looked up from reference TRBV12-5 and TRBJ1-3, is DARVTQTPRHKVTEMGQEVTMRCQPILGHNTVFWYRQTMMQGLELLAYFRNRAPLDDSGMPKDRFSAEMPDATLATLKIQPSEPRDSAVYFCASRGSGNTIYFGEGSWLTVV.

This clone showed up many times. The chain couples TRBV7-9 to TRBJ2-1, with D possibly TRBD2 on 5 matching bases. V lost 3 bases and J 6 bases, leaving 15 bases between the germline ends. The CDR3 length is 15 residues. Germline CDR1 and CDR2: SEHNR and FQNEAQ (reference sequence). The CDR3 bases are TGTGCCAGCAGCTTTCCCGTGTCGGCGGGCAATGAGCAGTTCTTC. This gives the protein CASSFPVSAGNEQFF.

This clone was recorded a few times. This chain connects TRBV2 to TRBJ2-6; no reliable D call. The germline gives CDR1 SNHLY, CDR2 FYNNEI. Trimming shortened V by 4 bases and J by 0 bases, and 4 bases separated the two germline ends. This CDR3 has 14 residues. CDR3: CASSADSGANVLTF. The CDR3 coding sequence is TGTGCCAGCAGTGCAGACTCTGGGGCCAACGTCCTGACTTTC.

J is TRBJ2-7 and V is TRBV9; a weak D match, TRBD1 (7 bases). Germline CDR1 is SGDLS and CDR2 is YYNGEE. The CDR3 is 14 residues long. V was shortened by 0 bases and J by 5 bases, with 12 bases between the two germline ends. CDR3 in DNA: TGTGCCAGCAGCGTAGGGAGGGGGCCTAACGAGCAGTACTTC. This codes for CASSVGRGPNEQYF. Full variable domain (remainder filled in from reference TRBV9 and TRBJ2-7): DSGVTQTPKHLITATGQRVTLRCSPRSGDLSVYWYQQSLDQGLQFLIQYYNGEERAKGNILERFSAQQFPDLHSELNLSSLELGDSALYFCASSVGRGPNEQYFGPGTRLTVT.

The chain couples TRBV19 to TRBJ1-2; TRBD1 aligns across 9 bases. This CDR3 has 15 amino acids. Trimming cost V 5 bases and J 2 bases; bases outside gene matches: 6. Germline values: CDR1 LNHDA, CDR2 SQIVND (reference sequence). The CDR3 protein is CASSPTGGGNYGYTF. CDR3 in DNA: TGTGCCAGTAGTCCAACAGGGGGCGGAAACTATGGCTACACCTTC. Filled out from reference TRBV19 and TRBJ1-2, the complete variable domain reads DGGITQSPKYLFRKEGQNVTLSCEQNLNHDAMYWYRQDPGQGLRLIYYSQIVNDFQKGDIAEGYSVSREKKESFPLTVTSAQKNPTAFYLCASSPTGGGNYGYTFGSGTRLTVV.

The chain links TRBV5-6 to TRBJ1-1; 7 nucleotides match TRBD1. After removal of 2 bases from V and 5 bases from J, the junction contained 12 bases not matched to a gene. This CDR3 is built from 16 residues. CDR1 is SGHDT, CDR2 YYEEEE, per germline. The CDR3 DNA reads as TGTGCCAGCAGCTTTCCAGGGGGGACCGGCGGGACTGAAGCTTTCTTT. This sequence encodes CASSFPGGTGGTEAFF.

The chain has TRBV4-2 and TRBJ2-7, with D maybe TRBD1 (5 bases). V lost 1 base to trimming and J lost 0 bases, with 10 bases between them. The length of the CDR3 is 15 residues. Looked up from germline, CDR1 is LGHNA and CDR2 is YNFKEQ. The CDR3 protein is CASSQVQGSSYEQYF. The CDR3 DNA reads TGTGCCAGCAGCCAAGTTCAGGGATCCTCCTACGAGCAGTACTTC.

The rearrangement uses TRBV5-1 and TRBJ2-7; D may be TRBD1 (6 bases). The germline V gene has CDR1 SGHRS and CDR2 YFSETQ. The V end was cut by 0 bases, the J end by 5 bases, with 15 bases between. The length of the CDR3 is 15 residues. CDR3 in DNA: TGCGCCAGCAGCTTGGCCTACGGACAGCCTAACGAGCAGTACTTC. It is translated as CASSLAYGQPNEQYF. Supplemented by reference TRBV5-1 and TRBJ2-7, the full variable domain reads KAGVTQTPRYLIKTRGQQVTLSCSPISGHRSVSWYQQTPGQGLQFLFEYFSETQRNKGNFPGRFSGRQFSNSRSEMNVSTLELGDSALYLCASSLAYGQPNEQYFGPGTRLTVT.

V gene TRBV6-6 combines with J gene TRBJ1-1, with a weak D call TRBD1 (6 bases). Germline lookup yields CDR1 MNHNY and CDR2 SVGAGI (reference sequence). Trimming pared 4 bases from V and 5 bases from J, leaving 8 bases between. The CDR3 contains 12 residues. This CDR3 reads CASSWGRTEAFF. CDR3 DNA sequence: TGTGCCAGCAGTTGGGGGCGTACTGAAGCTTTCTTT.

The chain recombines TRBV5-1 with TRBJ2-1; 12 bases fit TRBD2. The CDR3 has 15 amino acids. V lost 4 bases, J lost 7 bases, and 6 bases stayed unmatched. Germline values: CDR1 SGHRS, CDR2 YFSETQ. This CDR3 reads CASSPLAGGSNEQFF. The CDR3 DNA sequence: TGCGCCAGCAGCCCACTAGCGGGAGGTAGTAATGAGCAGTTCTTC.

The rearrangement links TRBV29-1 to TRBJ2-7; a possible D gene is TRBD1 (6 bases). V gave up 6 bases and J gave up 2 bases, with 11 bases separating them. The CDR3 is 12 residues long. Per the germline V gene, CDR1 is SQVTM and CDR2 is ANQGSEA. CDR3 loop: CSVTKGAYEQYF. The CDR3 bases are TGCAGCGTGACCAAGGGGGCCTACGAGCAGTACTTC.

The V gene is TRBV4-1, the J gene TRBJ2-1; D is perhaps TRBD1 (6 bases). V was cut by 4 bases and J by 5 bases, with 15 bases left in between. Germline CDR1 is MGHRA and CDR2 is YSYEKL. The CDR3 runs 15 residues. The DNA of the CDR3 is TGCGCCAGCAGCCTAGGGGGAAGTAGGCACAATGAGCAGTTCTTC. As protein: CASSLGGSRHNEQFF.

The V and J genes are TRBV7-3 and TRBJ2-3; 9 positions agree with TRBD2. The V segment lost 8 bases and the J segment 7 bases; nucleotides outside the gene matches: 13. The CDR3 sequence is 15 residues long. Germline lookup yields CDR1 SGHTA and CDR2 FQGTGA. The CDR3 here is CASLSSRGGPNTQYF. CDR3 nucleotide sequence: TGTGCCAGCCTATCCTCGCGGGGGGGCCCGAATACGCAGTATTTT.

The chain combines TRBV18 with TRBJ1-2, with D perhaps matching TRBD1 (5 bases). Germline values: CDR1 KGHSH, CDR2 LQKENI. The CDR3 loop spans 17 amino acids. V dropped 0 bases and J dropped 2 bases, with 16 bases sitting between them. In DNA, the CDR3 is TGTGCCAGCTCACCACCGGACATTAGCAGAACCAACTATGGCTACACCTTC. The encoded protein is CASSPPDISRTNYGYTF.

The chain recombines TRBV7-6 with TRBJ2-3; D gene unclear. This CDR3 contains 12 residues. Germline V CDR1 and CDR2: SGHVS, FNYEAQ. Trimming removed 2 bases from V and 4 bases from J, with 4 bases in between. The CDR3 is CASSLLADTQYF. In DNA form, the CDR3 reads TGTGCCAGCAGCTTACTCGCAGATACGCAGTATTTT.

A few counts support this clone. The chain links TRBV6-5 to TRBJ2-7; TRBD1 matches at 7 bases. With V trimmed by 8 bases and J by 2 bases, 3 bases remained unmatched. CDR1 and CDR2 (germline): MNHEY, SVGAGI. The CDR3 extends over 12 amino acids. CDR3 DNA: TGTGCCAGCCGGACAGGCGCCTACGAGCAGTACTTC. It codes for CASRTGAYEQYF.